A selection of T cell receptor beta chains follows, all from one sample in a study of T cell responses to AZD1222 COVID-19 vaccine. Repertoires were generated with immunoSEQ multiplex PCR, while TCRdb's copy carries only in-frame clones and drops some. Of over 130,000 clones in the sample, 93% were seen once. The sample was peripheral blood, taken on day 0 of AZD1222 vaccination. The receptor set was obtained from an adult in good health. Both conserved end residues are part of each CDR3. Fields, in order: D gene, J gene, clone size, V gene, CDR3 protein, CDR3 DNA. The D gene is left open where the match is weak. Clone sizes are given selectively: once, few, many, or a class where the clone is expanded.

D gene: -; J gene: TRBJ2-7; clone size: -; V gene: TRBV20-1; CDR3 protein: CSASQTYEQYF; CDR3 DNA: TGCAGTGCTAGTCAAACCTACGAGCAGTACTTC
D gene: -; J gene: TRBJ1-1; clone size: -; V gene: TRBV6-5; CDR3 protein: CASSYMTANTEAFF; CDR3 DNA: TGTGCCAGCAGTTACATGACGGCGAACACTGAAGCTTTCTTT
D gene: -; J gene: TRBJ1-1; clone size: -; V gene: TRBV4-3; CDR3 protein: CASSQTLSTEAFF; CDR3 DNA: TGCGCCAGCAGCCAGACCCTTAGCACTGAAGCTTTCTTT
D gene: -; J gene: TRBJ1-6; clone size: -; V gene: TRBV6-1; CDR3 protein: CASSEIRGSSYNSPLHF; CDR3 DNA: TGTGCCAGCAGTGAAATACGAGGGAGCTCCTATAATTCACCCCTCCACTTT
D gene: -; J gene: TRBJ1-4; clone size: -; V gene: TRBV6-5; CDR3 protein: CASRGSEKLFF; CDR3 DNA: TGTGCCAGCAGAGGGAGTGAAAAACTGTTTTTT
D gene: TRBD2; J gene: TRBJ2-7; clone size: -; V gene: TRBV4-3; CDR3 protein: CASSQGVLAGGPEEQYF; CDR3 DNA: TGCGCCAGCAGCCAAGGGGTCCTCGCGGGAGGGCCGGAGGAGCAGTACTTC
D gene: -; J gene: TRBJ2-1; clone size: -; V gene: TRBV7-9; CDR3 protein: CASSKTGSLREQFF; CDR3 DNA: TGTGCCAGCAGCAAAACTGGGTCCCTTCGGGAGCAGTTCTTC
D gene: -; J gene: TRBJ2-5; clone size: -; V gene: TRBV6-2/TRBV6-3; CDR3 protein: CASSTSIIETQYF; CDR3 DNA: TGTGCCAGCAGTACCAGTATCATTGAGACCCAGTACTTC
D gene: -; J gene: TRBJ1-5; clone size: -; V gene: TRBV19; CDR3 protein: CASSSIRVGQPQHF; CDR3 DNA: TGTGCCAGTAGTTCAATCAGGGTAGGTCAGCCCCAGCATTTT
D gene: -; J gene: TRBJ2-2; clone size: -; V gene: TRBV6-4; CDR3 protein: CASSRLAGSDGELFF; CDR3 DNA: TGTGCCAGCTCACGCCTAGCCGGCTCCGACGGGGAGCTGTTTTTT
D gene: -; J gene: TRBJ2-2; clone size: -; V gene: TRBV6-5; CDR3 protein: CASSPPGAGELFF; CDR3 DNA: TGTGCCAGCAGTCCTCCGGGGGCCGGGGAGCTGTTTTTT
D gene: -; J gene: TRBJ2-7; clone size: -; V gene: TRBV9; CDR3 protein: CASSLAGDEQYF; CDR3 DNA: TGTGCCAGCAGCCTAGCTGGGGACGAGCAGTACTTC
D gene: -; J gene: TRBJ2-7; clone size: once; V gene: TRBV19; CDR3 protein: CASSMGGGDYEQYF; CDR3 DNA: TGTGCCAGTAGTATGGGTGGGGGCGACTACGAGCAGTACTTC
D gene: TRBD2; J gene: TRBJ2-2; clone size: -; V gene: TRBV3-1/TRBV3-2; CDR3 protein: CASSPVAGDSGELFF; CDR3 DNA: TGTGCCAGCAGCCCCGTGGCGGGAGACTCCGGGGAGCTGTTTTTT
D gene: -; J gene: TRBJ1-5; clone size: -; V gene: TRBV6-5; CDR3 protein: CASSSGLNQPQHF; CDR3 DNA: TGTGCCAGCAGCTCCGGCCTCAATCAGCCCCAGCATTTT
D gene: -; J gene: TRBJ1-3; clone size: -; V gene: TRBV11-2; CDR3 protein: CASSSRWGGPTGNTIYF; CDR3 DNA: TGTGCCAGCAGCTCTCGTTGGGGGGGCCCCACTGGAAACACCATATATTTT
D gene: -; J gene: TRBJ2-7; clone size: -; V gene: TRBV28; CDR3 protein: CASRTANSYEQYF; CDR3 DNA: TGTGCCAGTAGGACAGCGAACTCCTACGAGCAGTACTTC
D gene: -; J gene: TRBJ2-3; clone size: -; V gene: TRBV23-1; CDR3 protein: CASSQEAEGTDTQYF; CDR3 DNA: TGCGCCAGCAGTCAAGAGGCCGAGGGCACAGATACGCAGTATTTT
D gene: -; J gene: TRBJ2-2; clone size: -; V gene: TRBV2; CDR3 protein: CASSEAATGELFF; CDR3 DNA: TGTGCCAGCAGTGAAGCCGCCACCGGGGAGCTGTTTTTT
D gene: -; J gene: TRBJ1-5; clone size: -; V gene: TRBV2; CDR3 protein: CASNSRQLYQPQHF; CDR3 DNA: TGTGCCAGCAATTCGAGACAGCTTTATCAGCCCCAGCATTTT
D gene: -; J gene: TRBJ1-1; clone size: -; V gene: TRBV3-1/TRBV3-2; CDR3 protein: CASRPRGYTEAFF; CDR3 DNA: TGTGCCAGCAGACCTAGGGGTTACACTGAAGCTTTCTTT
D gene: -; J gene: TRBJ2-7; clone size: -; V gene: TRBV6-5; CDR3 protein: CASTKGGGTNEQYF; CDR3 DNA: TGTGCCAGCACTAAGGGAGGGGGGACGAACGAGCAGTACTTC
D gene: -; J gene: TRBJ1-2; clone size: -; V gene: TRBV4-3; CDR3 protein: CASSQAPGANHNYGYTF; CDR3 DNA: TGCGCCAGCAGCCAAGCCCCGGGGGCCAACCATAACTATGGCTACACCTTC
D gene: -; J gene: TRBJ2-7; clone size: -; V gene: TRBV6-2/TRBV6-3; CDR3 protein: CASSYPTRVPGEQYF; CDR3 DNA: TGTGCCAGCAGTTACCCGACTAGAGTTCCGGGCGAGCAGTACTTC
D gene: -; J gene: TRBJ2-1; clone size: -; V gene: TRBV2; CDR3 protein: CASAREAYNEQFF; CDR3 DNA: TGTGCCAGCGCGAGGGAGGCCTACAATGAGCAGTTCTTC
D gene: -; J gene: TRBJ1-1; clone size: -; V gene: TRBV6-2/TRBV6-3; CDR3 protein: CASSHNTEAFF; CDR3 DNA: TGTGCCAGCAGCCACAACACTGAAGCTTTCTTT
D gene: TRBD2; J gene: TRBJ2-7; clone size: -; V gene: TRBV7-2; CDR3 protein: CASSLSGSLHEQYF; CDR3 DNA: TGTGCCAGCAGCCTTAGCGGGAGTCTCCACGAGCAGTACTTC
D gene: -; J gene: TRBJ2-3; clone size: -; V gene: TRBV30; CDR3 protein: CAWSPRDTQYF; CDR3 DNA: TGTGCCTGGAGTCCGAGGGATACGCAGTATTTT
D gene: -; J gene: TRBJ2-1; clone size: -; V gene: TRBV14; CDR3 protein: CASSGTPYNEQFF; CDR3 DNA: TGTGCCAGCAGCGGGACACCTTACAATGAGCAGTTCTTC
D gene: TRBD2; J gene: TRBJ2-5; clone size: -; V gene: TRBV5-1; CDR3 protein: CASSSGTSGGETQYF; CDR3 DNA: TGCGCCAGCAGCTCCGGGACTAGCGGGGGAGAGACCCAGTACTTC
D gene: -; J gene: TRBJ1-4; clone size: -; V gene: TRBV6-5; CDR3 protein: CASSRWGGLNEKLFF; CDR3 DNA: TGTGCCAGCAGTAGGTGGGGGGGCCTTAATGAAAAACTGTTTTTT
D gene: -; J gene: TRBJ2-7; clone size: -; V gene: TRBV7-2; CDR3 protein: CASSLSGPPYEQYF; CDR3 DNA: TGTGCCAGCAGCTTATCAGGGCCACCCTACGAGCAGTACTTC
D gene: TRBD1; J gene: TRBJ1-2; clone size: -; V gene: TRBV5-4; CDR3 protein: CASSTDRDYGYTF; CDR3 DNA: TGTGCCAGCAGCACGGACAGGGACTATGGCTACACCTTC
D gene: -; J gene: TRBJ1-6; clone size: once; V gene: TRBV6-5; CDR3 protein: CASSYFSQNNSPLHF; CDR3 DNA: TGTGCCAGCAGTTACTTCAGCCAAAATAATTCACCCCTCCACTTT
D gene: -; J gene: TRBJ2-1; clone size: -; V gene: TRBV6-2/TRBV6-3; CDR3 protein: CASSLTSPLSYNEQFF; CDR3 DNA: TGTGCCAGCAGCTTGACTAGTCCGCTCTCCTACAATGAGCAGTTCTTC
D gene: -; J gene: TRBJ2-3; clone size: -; V gene: TRBV7-2; CDR3 protein: CASTPGLTRGTDTQYF; CDR3 DNA: TGTGCCAGCACCCCCGGGTTAACCCGAGGGACAGATACGCAGTATTTT
D gene: -; J gene: TRBJ1-1; clone size: -; V gene: TRBV6-5; CDR3 protein: CASSYSWQNTEAFF; CDR3 DNA: TGTGCCAGCAGTTACTCATGGCAGAACACTGAAGCTTTCTTT
D gene: -; J gene: TRBJ2-5; clone size: once; V gene: TRBV7-2; CDR3 protein: CASSFWKETQYF; CDR3 DNA: TGTGCCAGCAGCTTCTGGAAAGAGACCCAGTACTTC
D gene: -; J gene: TRBJ2-7; clone size: -; V gene: TRBV27; CDR3 protein: CASKSLRSYEQYF; CDR3 DNA: TGTGCCAGCAAGTCCCTCAGGTCCTACGAGCAGTACTTC
D gene: TRBD1; J gene: TRBJ1-5; clone size: -; V gene: TRBV5-6; CDR3 protein: CASSSWTGPSNQPQHF; CDR3 DNA: TGTGCCAGCAGCTCGTGGACAGGGCCGAGCAATCAGCCCCAGCATTTT